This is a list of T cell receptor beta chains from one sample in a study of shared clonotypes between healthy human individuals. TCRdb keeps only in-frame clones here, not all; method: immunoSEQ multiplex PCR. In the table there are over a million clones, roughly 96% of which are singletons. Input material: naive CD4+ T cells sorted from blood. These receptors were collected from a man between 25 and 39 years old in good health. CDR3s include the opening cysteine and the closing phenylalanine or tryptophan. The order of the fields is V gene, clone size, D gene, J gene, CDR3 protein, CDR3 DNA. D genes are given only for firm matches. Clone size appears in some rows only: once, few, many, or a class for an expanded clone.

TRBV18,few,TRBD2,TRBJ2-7,CASSPTSGRSYEQYF,TGTGCCAGCTCACCGACAAGCGGGAGGTCCTACGAGCAGTACTTC
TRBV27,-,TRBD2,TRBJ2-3,CASSRPGGLAGGADTQYF,TGTGCCAGCAGTCGCCCCGGAGGACTAGCGGGAGGGGCAGATACGCAGTATTTT
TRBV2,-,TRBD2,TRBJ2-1,CASRALAATYNEQFF,TGTGCCAGCAGAGCACTAGCGGCTACATACAATGAGCAGTTCTTC
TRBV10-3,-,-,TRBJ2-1,CAISTHNEQFF,TGTGCCATCAGCACCCACAATGAGCAGTTCTTC
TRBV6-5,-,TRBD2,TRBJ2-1,CASSLTSASYNEQFF,TGTGCCAGCAGCCTGACTAGCGCTTCCTACAATGAGCAGTTCTTC
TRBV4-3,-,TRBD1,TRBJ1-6,CASSQDRGLGDSPLHF,TGCGCCAGCAGCCAGGACAGGGGCCTTGGGGATTCACCCCTCCACTTT
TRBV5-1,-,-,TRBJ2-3,CASSLDAGSNTDTQYF,TGCGCCAGCAGCTTGGATGCAGGATCGAACACAGATACGCAGTATTTT
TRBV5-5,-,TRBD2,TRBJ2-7,CASSLEVLAGSYEQYF,TGTGCCAGCAGCTTGGAGGTTCTAGCGGGATCCTACGAGCAGTACTTC
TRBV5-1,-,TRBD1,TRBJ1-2,CASSFTGGIEDGYTF,TGCGCCAGCAGCTTCACAGGGGGCATTGAAGATGGCTACACCTTC
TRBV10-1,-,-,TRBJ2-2,CASSEGPTGRELFF,TGCGCCAGCAGTGAAGGCCCTACAGGCAGGGAGCTGTTTTTT
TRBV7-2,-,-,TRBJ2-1,CASSLAGAYNEQFF,TGTGCCAGCAGCTTAGCCGGGGCCTACAATGAGCAGTTCTTC
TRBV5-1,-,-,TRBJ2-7,CASSPTRVGYEQYF,TGCGCCAGCAGCCCGACCCGGGTCGGCTACGAGCAGTACTTC
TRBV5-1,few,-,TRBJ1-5,CASSLEGGNQPQHF,TGCGCCAGCAGCTTGGAAGGGGGCAATCAGCCCCAGCATTTT
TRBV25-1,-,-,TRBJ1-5,CASSGQEGQPQHF,TGTGCCAGCAGTGGCCAGGAAGGTCAGCCCCAGCATTTT
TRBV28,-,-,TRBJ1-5,CASSLWTSEYQPQHF,TGTGCCAGCAGTTTATGGACTTCGGAGTATCAGCCCCAGCATTTT
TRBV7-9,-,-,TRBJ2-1,CASSPIINEQFF,TGTGCCAGCAGCCCCATTATCAATGAGCAGTTCTTC
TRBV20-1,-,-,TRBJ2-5,CRGPLGETQYF,TGCAGGGGGCCTCTAGGGGAGACCCAGTACTTC
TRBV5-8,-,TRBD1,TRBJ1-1,CASSGDRGTEAFF,TGTGCCAGCAGCGGGGACAGGGGTACTGAAGCTTTCTTT
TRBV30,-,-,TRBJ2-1,CAWKRGRGYNEQFF,TGTGCCTGGAAACGGGGACGGGGATACAATGAGCAGTTCTTC
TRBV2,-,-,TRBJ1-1,CASSDYGANTEAFF,TGTGCCAGCAGTGATTACGGAGCGAACACTGAAGCTTTCTTT
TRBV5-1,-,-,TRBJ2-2,CASKERTNTGELFF,TGCGCCAGCAAGGAGCGGACCAACACCGGGGAGCTGTTTTTT
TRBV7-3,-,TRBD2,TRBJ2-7,CASSPSSGPYEQYF,TGTGCCAGCAGCCCATCTAGCGGACCCTACGAGCAGTACTTC
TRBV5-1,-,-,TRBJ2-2,CASSFGATGELFF,TGCGCCAGCAGCTTTGGCGCGACCGGGGAGCTGTTTTTT